This T cell receptor beta chain was captured by sequencing in a study of T-cell reconstitution after alpha-beta-depleted transplantation in children. Trimming cost V 3 bases and J 5 bases, with 15 bases left between them. Germline CDR1 and CDR2: SGHTA and FQGNSA. This CDR3 region has 15 residues. Preparation of the TCRbeta library used unique molecular identifiers. MiXCR was run by TCRdb on the PCR reads, yielding one entry per CDR3 protein. The table records about 540,000 distinct CDR3 sequences, over 20% of them present only once. Whole-study results and caveats: Elevated TCRbeta diversity at day 60 was traced, in some patients, to surviving recipient T cells and thymic progenitors. T-cell counts and diversity were attributed mostly to newly produced T cells one year after transplant. The study reportedly traced alpha-beta T cells about two months after transplant to several hundred expanded graft clones.

A few counts support this clonotype. The antigen is unknown. V usage is TRBV7-2 and J usage is TRBJ2-3, with D possibly TRBD2 on 6 matching bases. This material consisted of PBMCs, taken before TCRalphabeta/CD19-depleted stem cell transplant. The sequence derives from a boy under two years old with Wiskott-Aldrich syndrome, due to receive a stem cell transplant. CDR3 nucleotide sequence: TGTGCCAGCAGCTTCTCTTCGGGAGTTCAAGATACGCAGTATTTT. It is translated as CASSFSSGVQDTQYF.